This TCR beta chain originates from a study of human thymus T cells. TCRdb's copy holds only in-frame clones and misses some; the assay was immunoSEQ multiplex PCR. Among some 46,000 clones listed, about 93% were seen once. On this clone: The sample holds other DNA sequences that translate to the same CDR3.

CDR3 length: 12 amino acids. CDR1 and CDR2 (germline): SGHDT, YYEEEE. Trimming stripped 0 bases from V and 4 bases from J, with 4 bases between. The sequence was collected from a boy in the first two years of life with a congenital heart defect but otherwise immunologically healthy. This chain connects TRBV5-6 to TRBJ1-2; D not certain. The sequencing input was blood. The CDR3 region is CASSLGGYGYTF. CDR3 bases: TGTGCCAGCAGCTTGGGGGGCTATGGCTACACCTTC.